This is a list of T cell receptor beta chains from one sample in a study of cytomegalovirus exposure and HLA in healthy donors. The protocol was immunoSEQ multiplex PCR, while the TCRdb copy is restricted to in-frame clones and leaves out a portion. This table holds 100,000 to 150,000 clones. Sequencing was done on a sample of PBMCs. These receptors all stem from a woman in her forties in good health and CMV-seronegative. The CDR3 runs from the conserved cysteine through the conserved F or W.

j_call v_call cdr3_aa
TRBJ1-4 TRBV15 CATSRGQGKLFF
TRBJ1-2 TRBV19 CASSLSTGTGGSNYGYTF
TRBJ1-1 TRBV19 CASSDPPRISNTEAFF
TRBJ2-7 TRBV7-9 CASSLGAGGGQGNYEQYF
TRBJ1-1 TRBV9 CASSVEPLSTEAFF
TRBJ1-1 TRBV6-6 CASSPQGTEAFF
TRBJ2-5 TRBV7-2 CASSLEIAGQKTQYF
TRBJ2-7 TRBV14 CASSHSYEQYF
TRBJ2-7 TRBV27 CASTKIPGQGAKEYF
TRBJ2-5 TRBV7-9 CASSLLAGTGTQYF
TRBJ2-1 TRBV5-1 CASSLGWTSVSNEQFF
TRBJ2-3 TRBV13 CASSSSGATDTQYF
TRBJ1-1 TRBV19 CASSIDLLGGEAFF
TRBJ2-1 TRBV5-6 CASSLGTSVYTYNEQFF
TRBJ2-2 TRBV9 CASSPGQGAAGELFF
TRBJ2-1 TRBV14 CASSKGQGRNNEQFF
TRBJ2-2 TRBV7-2 CASSHPTGNTGELFF
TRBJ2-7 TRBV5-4 CASSFGFQSEQYF
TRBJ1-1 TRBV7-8 CASSYSLNTEAFF
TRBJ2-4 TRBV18 CASSQNLAKNIQYF
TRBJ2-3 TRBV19 CASSILRTGMREDTQYF
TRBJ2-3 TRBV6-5 CASSYSGGGVDTQYF
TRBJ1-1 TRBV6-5 CASSYSLGWQNTEAFF
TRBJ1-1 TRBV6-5 CASSNQGLVNTEAFF
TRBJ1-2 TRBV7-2 CASNDGGSNYGYTF
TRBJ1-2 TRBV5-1 CASSVAGQSYGYTF
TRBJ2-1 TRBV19 CASSSMRTGVEQFF
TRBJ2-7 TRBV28 CASSLQGRAYEQYF
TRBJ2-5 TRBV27 CASSLREPSGLGKTQYF
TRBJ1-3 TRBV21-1 CASSMGHSFSGNTIYF
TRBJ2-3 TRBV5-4 CASMLSGAPRGTQYF
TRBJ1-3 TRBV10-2 CASSLDRDVNTIYF
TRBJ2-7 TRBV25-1 CASSEWTGGFPGEQYF
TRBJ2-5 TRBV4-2 CASSQDPTGQGAETQYF
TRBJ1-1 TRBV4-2 CASSQALGTTAFF
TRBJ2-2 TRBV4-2 CASSPVASLTGELFF
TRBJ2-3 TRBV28 CASSLGGQGTDTQYF
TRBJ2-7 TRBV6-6 CASSYQAGAYEQYF
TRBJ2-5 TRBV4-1 CASSQESGGWETQYF
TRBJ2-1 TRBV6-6 CALSGNEQFF
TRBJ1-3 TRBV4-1 CASSPHPAGDSGNTIYF
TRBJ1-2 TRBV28 CASALGQGRYGYTF
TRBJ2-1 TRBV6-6 CATLLRGGRNEQFF
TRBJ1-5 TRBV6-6 CASRRGQGESNQPQHF
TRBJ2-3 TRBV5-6 CASSRTDTQYF
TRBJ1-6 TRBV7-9 CASSPATGPSYNSPLHF
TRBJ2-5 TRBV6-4 CASSAPGQGEKTQYF
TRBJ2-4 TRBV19 CASSTDIAKNIQYF
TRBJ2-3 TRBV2 CASSPERGGLTDTQYF
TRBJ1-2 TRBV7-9 CASRDRTNYGYTF
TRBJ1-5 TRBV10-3 CAISRDRGNQPQHF
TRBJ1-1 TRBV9 CASSATDRVNTEAFF
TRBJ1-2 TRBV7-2 CASSLDIDRTGYGYTF